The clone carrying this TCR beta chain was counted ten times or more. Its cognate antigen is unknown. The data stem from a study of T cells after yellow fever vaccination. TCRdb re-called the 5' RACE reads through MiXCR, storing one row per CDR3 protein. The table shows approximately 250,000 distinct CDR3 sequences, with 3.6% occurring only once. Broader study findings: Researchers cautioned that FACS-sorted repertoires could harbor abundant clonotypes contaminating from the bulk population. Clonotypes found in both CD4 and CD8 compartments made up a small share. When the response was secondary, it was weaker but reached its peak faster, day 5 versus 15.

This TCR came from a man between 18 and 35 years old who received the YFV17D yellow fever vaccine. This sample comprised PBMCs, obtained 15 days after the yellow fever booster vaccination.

CDR3 coding DNA: TGTGCCAGCAGCGGGGGACACACCGGGGAGCTGTTTTTT. This sequence encodes CASSGGHTGELFF. The chain combines TRBV7-9 with TRBJ2-2, with D perhaps matching TRBD1 or TRBD2 (5 bases each). The CDR3 is 13 residues long. From germline, CDR1 is SEHNR and CDR2 FQNEAQ (reference sequence). Trimming took 5 bases from V and 3 from J, leaving 7 bases between them.